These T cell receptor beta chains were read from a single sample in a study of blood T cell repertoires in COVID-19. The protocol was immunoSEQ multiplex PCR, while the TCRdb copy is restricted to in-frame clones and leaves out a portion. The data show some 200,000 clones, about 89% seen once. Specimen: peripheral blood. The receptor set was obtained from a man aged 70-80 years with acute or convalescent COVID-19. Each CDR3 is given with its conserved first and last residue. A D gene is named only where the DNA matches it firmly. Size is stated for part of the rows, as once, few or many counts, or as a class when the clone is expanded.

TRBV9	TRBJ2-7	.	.	CASSVGLSSYEQYF	TGTGCCAGCAGCGTAGGTCTTAGCTCCTACGAGCAGTACTTC
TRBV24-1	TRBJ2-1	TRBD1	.	CATGTGGPYNEQFF	TGTGCCACCGGGACAGGGGGCCCCTACAATGAGCAGTTCTTC
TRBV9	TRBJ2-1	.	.	CASSGGTSQFDEQFF	TGTGCCAGCAGCGGCGGGACCAGCCAATTCGATGAGCAGTTCTTC
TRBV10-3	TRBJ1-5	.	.	CATEGVEGQPQHF	TGTGCCACCGAGGGAGTGGAGGGGCAACCCCAGCATTTT
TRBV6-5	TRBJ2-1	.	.	CASSPDRLSYNEQFF	TGTGCCAGCAGTCCCGACAGGCTTTCCTACAATGAGCAGTTCTTC
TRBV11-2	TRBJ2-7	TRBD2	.	CASGWTSGYSYEQYF	TGTGCCAGCGGATGGACTAGCGGTTACTCCTACGAGCAGTACTTC
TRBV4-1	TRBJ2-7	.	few	CASSQGRAVYEQYF	TGCGCCAGCAGCCAAGGGAGGGCGGTATACGAGCAGTACTTC
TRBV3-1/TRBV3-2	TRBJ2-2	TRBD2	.	CASSQREANTGELFF	TGTGCCAGCAGTCAGCGGGAGGCGAACACCGGGGAGCTGTTTTTT
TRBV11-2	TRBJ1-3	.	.	CASSQGTSVNPGNTIYF	TGTGCCAGCAGCCAGGGAACCTCAGTCAACCCTGGAAACACCATATATTTT
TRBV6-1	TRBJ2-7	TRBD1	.	CASSRDRVDEQYF	TGTGCCAGCAGTAGGGACAGGGTGGACGAGCAGTACTTC
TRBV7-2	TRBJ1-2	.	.	CASSTPGTYGYTF	TGTGCCAGCAGCACTCCGGGTACCTATGGCTACACCTTC
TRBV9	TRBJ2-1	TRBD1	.	CASSGRTGEVGGEQFF	TGTGCCAGCAGCGGGCGGACAGGGGAGGTCGGTGGGGAGCAGTTCTTC
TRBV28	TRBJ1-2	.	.	CASSVPGPKGTF	TGTGCCAGCAGTGTGCCAGGTCCTAAAGGCACCTTC
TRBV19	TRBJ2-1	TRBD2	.	CASLNLDRTSRFF	TGTGCCAGTCTTAATCTTGATCGGACTAGCCGATTCTTC
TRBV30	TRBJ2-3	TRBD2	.	CAYSGGPTDTQYF	TGTGCCTATAGCGGGGGCCCCACAGATACGCAGTATTTT
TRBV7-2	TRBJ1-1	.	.	CASGRQVDYTEAFF	TGTGCCAGCGGACGACAGGTAGACTACACTGAAGCTTTCTTT
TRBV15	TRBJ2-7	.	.	CATSRDLGNDGYEQYF	TGTGCCACCAGCAGAGATCTCGGGAATGATGGCTACGAGCAGTACTTC
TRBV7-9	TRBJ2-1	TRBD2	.	CASSAALSGSSYNEQFF	TGTGCCAGCTCCGCCGCCCTTAGCGGGAGCTCCTACAATGAGCAGTTCTTC
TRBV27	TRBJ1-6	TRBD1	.	CASSLTGRGSPLHF	TGTGCCAGCAGTTTGACAGGGAGAGGGTCACCCCTCCACTTT
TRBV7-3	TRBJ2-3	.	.	CASSLPGSDTQYF	TGTGCCAGCAGCTTACCGGGATCGGATACGCAGTATTTT
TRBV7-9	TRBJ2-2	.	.	CASSRQITGELFF	TGTGCCAGCAGCCGACAGATCACCGGGGAGCTGTTTTTT
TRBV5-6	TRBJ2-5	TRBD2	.	CASTLLALETQYF	TGTGCCAGCACCTTACTAGCGTTGGAGACCCAGTACTTC
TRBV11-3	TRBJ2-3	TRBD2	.	CASSPGGLLGDTQYF	TGTGCCAGCAGCCCGGGGGGACTACTGGGGGATACGCAGTATTTT
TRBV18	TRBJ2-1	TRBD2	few	CASSDISSGREQFF	TGTGCCAGCTCAGATATTTCTAGCGGGAGGGAGCAGTTCTTC
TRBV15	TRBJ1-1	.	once	CATSRGGDLMNTEAFF	TGTGCCACCAGCAGAGGGGGAGATTTGATGAACACTGAAGCTTTCTTT
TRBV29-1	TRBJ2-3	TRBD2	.	CSTLLAGGGTDTQYF	TGCAGCACCCTACTAGCGGGAGGAGGCACAGATACGCAGTATTTT
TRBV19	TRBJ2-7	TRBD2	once	CASSMGLGRTYEQYF	TGTGCCAGTAGTATGGGACTAGGAAGAACGTACGAGCAGTACTTC
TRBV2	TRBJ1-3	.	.	CASSRHHTIYF	TGTGCCAGCAGTAGACATCACACCATATATTTT
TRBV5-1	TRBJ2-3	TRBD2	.	CASSLLAGLVADTQYF	TGCGCCAGCAGCCTACTAGCGGGGCTTGTAGCAGATACGCAGTATTTT
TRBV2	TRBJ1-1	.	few	CASSEAGVGTEAFF	TGTGCCAGCAGTGAAGCAGGGGTCGGCACTGAAGCTTTCTTT
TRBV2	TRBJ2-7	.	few	CASSATGIQYF	TGTGCCAGCAGTGCCACAGGGATACAGTACTTC
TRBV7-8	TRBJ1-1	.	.	CASSHNGGLAFF	TGTGCCAGCAGCCACAACGGGGGTTTAGCTTTCTTT
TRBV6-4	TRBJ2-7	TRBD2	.	CAPGGVAGGLLEEQYF	TGTGCCCCCGGGGGGGTAGCGGGGGGCCTCCTAGAGGAGCAGTACTTC
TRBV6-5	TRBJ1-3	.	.	CASRDLGNTIYF	TGTGCCAGCAGGGACTTGGGGAACACCATATATTTT
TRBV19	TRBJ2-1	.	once	CASSTSRDISYNEQFF	TGTGCCAGTAGTACCTCCCGGGACATTTCGTACAATGAGCAGTTCTTC
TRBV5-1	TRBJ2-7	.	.	CASSLSSYEQYF	TGCGCCAGCAGCTTGTCTAGTTACGAGCAGTACTTC
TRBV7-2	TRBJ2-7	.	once	CASSSRAALYEQYF	TGTGCCAGCAGCTCCCGAGCTGCCTTGTACGAGCAGTACTTC